This section outlines one TCR beta chain sequence together with its context. What it recognizes is unknown. V was trimmed by 2 bases and J by 3 bases, leaving 3 bases between them. Germline CDR1 and CDR2: SEHNR and FQNEAQ (reference sequence). This CDR3 comprises 12 residues. The data were taken from a study of T-cell memory formation after mild COVID-19. The overall study: Largely, the TCR clusters proved donor specific.

General study findings and limits: The SARS-CoV-2 specificity of second-wave clones reaching peak at day 37 remained unverified. Researchers report contracting CD4+ clones mostly in CM and EM, with CD8+ clones in EMRA.

With constant-segment primers, 5'RACE yielded cDNA libraries of TCR alpha and TCR beta that carried sample barcodes and UMIs. TCRdb re-called the 5' RACE reads with MiXCR, one entry per CDR3 protein. The repertoire has roughly 100,000 distinct CDR3 sequences, more than 15% of them found once; the top ten carry 28%. This TCR came from an adult woman who had mild COVID-19 (a few samples of this study predate the infection). Cell type and time point are not known. This sequence joins TRBV7-9 and TRBJ2-3; D unresolved. The sequenced sample was PBMCs or a T cell subset sorted from them (not recorded which). The CDR3 region is CASSLMTDTQYF. The CDR3 bases are TGTGCCAGCAGCTTAATGACAGATACGCAGTATTTT.